This TCR beta chain was identified in a study of T cells in Graves' hyperthyroidism and ophthalmopathy (dated by TCRdb to about 2019). For context, the study as a whole: TCR V-J signatures able to tell the groups apart were searched for in a discovery cohort of 95 or so patients, of whom 40 to 45 had Graves' ophthalmopathy and 55 to 60 had stable Graves' hyperthyroidism. Prospective prediction of ophthalmopathy was tested in an independent validation cohort of under 20 hyperthyroidism patients and some 17 patients who later progressed to ophthalmopathy. TCR Vbeta CDR3 sequencing of 135 peripheral blood samples (over 40 ophthalmopathy, 75 or so hyperthyroidism and around 17 progressor patients) is reported in the paper. In addition, the study compared T-cell repertoires in thyroid tissue and in blood from roughly six Graves' hyperthyroidism patients. After blood sampling, hyperthyroidism patients were treated with methimazole at a starting dose of 30 mg daily, and ophthalmopathy patients were treated with high-dose intravenous methylprednisolone. The 75 to 100 discovery patients were randomly divided into training and test sets at a 7:3 ratio. Here is what the overall study found, with its caveats: Sample size was not statistically predetermined, and blinding of investigators to group allocation was not performed. Ophthalmopathy was separated from stable hyperthyroidism by a 13 V-J signature model, with just over 85% sensitivity and roughly 81% specificity obtained in cross-validation and 80%/75% obtained in testing. In validation, progression to ophthalmopathy was predicted by the model with roughly 71% sensitivity and 72.22% specificity, a median of 6.5 months before onset. Blood samples also contained most of the expanded thyroid clonotypes (frequency above 0.001), which suggests that blood repertoires may reflect thyroid immune responses.

Amplification of TCR beta CDR3 regions was carried out from RNA transcripts. The first round of RT-PCR for the TCR CDR3 was performed with the HTBI primer set and the Qiagen OneStep RT-PCR kit. Libraries were constructed in a second round of multiplex PCR, after which size selection and purification were carried out. The libraries were sequenced on an Illumina HiSeq2000 using paired-end 100 bp reads. Concerning the study's data processing: SOAPnuke was used to process the raw data, throwing out any read that contained adapters or uncalled bases, had a mean Phred below 15, or lacked an exact constant-primer or identifier match. COPE v1.2.5 was used to merge high-quality paired reads, and clonotypes were defined as unique nucleotide sequences. MiTCR v1.1 was used to align the clonotypes against IMGT TRBV, TRBD and TRBJ reference segments. The analysis included only V-J combinations with a frequency above 0.0001, which together covered around 99% of the repertoires. The TCS score was defined as F50 (clonal expansion) divided by E x V (chaos), with BLOSUM62-based TCRdist calculated between CDR3 peptides within each V-J. Welch's t-statistics and random forest reduced roughly 500 V-J features to fewer than 15, which were used in a naive Bayes classifier (R e1071). The similarity between thyroid and blood repertoires was quantified using the Morisita-Horn index. TCRdb handled the public reads itself, with Q25 trimming in fastp and clone calling in MiXCR, and kept productive beta chains. Rows are combined by CDR3 protein, so each entry shows the most common genes and DNA. These V and J calls originate from TCRdb's pipeline instead of the authors' own analysis. In all, the sample holds about 510,000 distinct CDR3 sequences, and 35% to 50% of those were seen once. The ten most abundant clones make up roughly 45% of the sample.

Any patient with an uncontrolled infection, another autoimmune disease, pregnancy or lactation was excluded. Diagnoses were based on clinical symptoms, serum thyroxine and TRAb, thyroid ultrasound and orbital computed tomography. Total RNA was extracted using Trizol reagent, and RNA quality was assessed on an Agilent 2100 Bioanalyzer. Comment on this clonotype: Its antigen is still unknown. Base qualities are not provided; no much larger clone lies one nucleotide away.

Sequencing used peripheral blood or thyroid tissue (not recorded which). The TCR comes from an adult woman with Graves' disease, either hyperthyroidism or ophthalmopathy (not recorded which).

Here the CDR3 is given as CSVEGGQIGTEAFF. Read as DNA, the sequence is TGCAGCGTTGAAGGGGGGCAAATAGGCACTGAAGCTTTCTTT. The rearrangement combines TRBV29-1 with TRBJ1-1, and the D gene may be TRBD1, 6 bases matching. The cysteine opens and the phenylalanine closes a CDR3 of 14 amino acids. Only the CDR3 DNA stays, 42 bases, in frame from base 1. CDR1 and CDR2 are drawn from the germline V gene: SQVTM, ANQGSEA. V and J lose 1 base and 4 bases, and a span of 13 bases separates them.